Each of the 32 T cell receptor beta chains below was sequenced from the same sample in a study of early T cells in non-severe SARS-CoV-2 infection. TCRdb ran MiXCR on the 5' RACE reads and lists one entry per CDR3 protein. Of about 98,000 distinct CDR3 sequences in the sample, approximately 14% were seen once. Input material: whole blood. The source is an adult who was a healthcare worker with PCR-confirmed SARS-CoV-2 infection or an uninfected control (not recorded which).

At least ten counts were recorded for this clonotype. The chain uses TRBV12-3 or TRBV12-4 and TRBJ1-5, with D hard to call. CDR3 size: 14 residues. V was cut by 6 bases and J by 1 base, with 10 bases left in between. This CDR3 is CASSRGLSNQPQHF. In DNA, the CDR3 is TGTGCCAGCAGCCGCGGACTGAGCAATCAGCCCCAGCATTTT.

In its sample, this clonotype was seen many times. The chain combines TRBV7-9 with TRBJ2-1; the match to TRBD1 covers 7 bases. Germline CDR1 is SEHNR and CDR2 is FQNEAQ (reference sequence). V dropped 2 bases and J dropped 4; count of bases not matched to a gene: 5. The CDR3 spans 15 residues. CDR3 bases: TGTGCCAGCAGCTTAATAGGGACAGCGTACAATGAGCAGTTCTTC. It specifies CASSLIGTAYNEQFF.

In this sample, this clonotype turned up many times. This chain's CDR3 is CASSPPMGLAGYEQYF. CDR3 nucleotides: TGTGCCAGCTCACCACCGATGGGACTAGCGGGTTACGAGCAGTACTTC. The V call is TRBV18, the J call TRBJ2-7, with TRBD2 matching 12 bases. The CDR3 spans 16 residues. After removal of 0 bases from V and 4 bases from J, the junction contained 4 bases not matched to a gene. Germline values: CDR1 KGHSH, CDR2 LQKENI.

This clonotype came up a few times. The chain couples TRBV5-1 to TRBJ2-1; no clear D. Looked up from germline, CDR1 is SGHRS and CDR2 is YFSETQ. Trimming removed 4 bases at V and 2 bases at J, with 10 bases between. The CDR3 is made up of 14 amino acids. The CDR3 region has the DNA TGCGCCAGCAGCAGCCTCTCTACCTACAATGAGCAGTTCTTC. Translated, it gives CASSSLSTYNEQFF. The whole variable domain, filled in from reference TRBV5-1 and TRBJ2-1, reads KAGVTQTPRYLIKTRGQQVTLSCSPISGHRSVSWYQQTPGQGLQFLFEYFSETQRNKGNFPGRFSGRQFSNSRSEMNVSTLELGDSALYLCASSSLSTYNEQFFGPGTRLTVL.

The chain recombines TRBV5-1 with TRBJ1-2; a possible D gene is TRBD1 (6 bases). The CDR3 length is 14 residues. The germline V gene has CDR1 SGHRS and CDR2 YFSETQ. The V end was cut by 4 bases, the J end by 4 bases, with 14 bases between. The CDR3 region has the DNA TGCGCCAGCAGCACAGGGTTGGCGCTCTATGGCTACACCTTC. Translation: CASSTGLALYGYTF.

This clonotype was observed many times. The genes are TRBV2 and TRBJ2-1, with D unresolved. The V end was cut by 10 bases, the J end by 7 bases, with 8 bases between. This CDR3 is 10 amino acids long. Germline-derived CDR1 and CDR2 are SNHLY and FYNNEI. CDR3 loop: CATRRNEQFF. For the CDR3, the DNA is TGTGCCACACGGCGGAATGAGCAGTTCTTC.

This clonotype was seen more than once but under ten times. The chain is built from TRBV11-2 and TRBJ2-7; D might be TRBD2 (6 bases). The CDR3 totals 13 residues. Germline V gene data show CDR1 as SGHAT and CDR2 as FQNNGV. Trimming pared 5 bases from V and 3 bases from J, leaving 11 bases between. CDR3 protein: CASSPRGRYEQYF. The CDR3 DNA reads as TGTGCCAGCAGCCCGCGGGGCCGCTACGAGCAGTACTTC.

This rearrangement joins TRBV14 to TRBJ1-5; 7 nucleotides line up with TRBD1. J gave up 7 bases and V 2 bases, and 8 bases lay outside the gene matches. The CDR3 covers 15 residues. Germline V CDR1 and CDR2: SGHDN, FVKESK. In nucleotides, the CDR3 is TGTGCCAGCAGCCAATTTGACAGGGTAATCCAGCCCCAGCATTTT. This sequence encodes CASSQFDRVIQPQHF.

The CDR3 loop reads CSAFRGQGNTIYF. The CDR3 DNA reads as TGCAGTGCTTTCAGGGGGCAAGGAAACACCATATATTTT. The chain carries TRBV20-1 and TRBJ1-3; 8 bases are a match to TRBD1. CDR1 and CDR2 (germline): DFQATT, SNEGSKA (reference sequence). This CDR3 is 13 amino acids long. J gave up 4 bases and V 5 bases, and 4 bases lay outside the gene matches.

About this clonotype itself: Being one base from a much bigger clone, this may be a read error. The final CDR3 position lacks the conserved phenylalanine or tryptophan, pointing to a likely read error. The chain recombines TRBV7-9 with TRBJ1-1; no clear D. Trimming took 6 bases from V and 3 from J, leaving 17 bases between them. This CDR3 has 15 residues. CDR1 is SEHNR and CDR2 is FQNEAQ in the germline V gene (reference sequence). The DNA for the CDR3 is TGTGCCAGCAGTTCCGGGAGTGTTCTCGACACTGAAGCTTTCATT. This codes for CASSSGSVLDTEAFI.

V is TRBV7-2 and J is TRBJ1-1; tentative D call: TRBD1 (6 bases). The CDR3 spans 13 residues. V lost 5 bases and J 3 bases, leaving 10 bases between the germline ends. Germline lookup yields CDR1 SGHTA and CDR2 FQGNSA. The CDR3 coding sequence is TGTGCCAGCAGCAATAACAGGGACACTGAAGCTTTCTTT. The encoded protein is CASSNNRDTEAFF.

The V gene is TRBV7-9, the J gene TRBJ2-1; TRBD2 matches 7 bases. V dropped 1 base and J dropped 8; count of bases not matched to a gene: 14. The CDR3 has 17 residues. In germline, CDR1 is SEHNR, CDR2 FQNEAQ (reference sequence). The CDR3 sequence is CASSLEYAGDSRDEQFF. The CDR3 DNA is TGTGCCAGCAGCTTAGAATACGCGGGAGACTCTCGGGATGAGCAGTTCTTC.

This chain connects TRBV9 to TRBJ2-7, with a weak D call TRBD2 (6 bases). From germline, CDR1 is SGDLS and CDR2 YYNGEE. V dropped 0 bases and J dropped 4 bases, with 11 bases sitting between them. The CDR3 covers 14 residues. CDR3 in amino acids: CASSVGVGGYEQYF. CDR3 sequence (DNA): TGTGCCAGCAGCGTAGGTGTGGGGGGTTACGAGCAGTACTTC.

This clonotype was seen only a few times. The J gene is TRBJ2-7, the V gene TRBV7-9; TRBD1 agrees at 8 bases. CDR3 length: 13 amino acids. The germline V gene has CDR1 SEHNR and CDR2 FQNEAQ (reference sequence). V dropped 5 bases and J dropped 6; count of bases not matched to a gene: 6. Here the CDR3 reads CASSPGQGTEQYF. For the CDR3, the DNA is TGTGCCAGCAGCCCCGGACAGGGCACCGAGCAGTACTTC.

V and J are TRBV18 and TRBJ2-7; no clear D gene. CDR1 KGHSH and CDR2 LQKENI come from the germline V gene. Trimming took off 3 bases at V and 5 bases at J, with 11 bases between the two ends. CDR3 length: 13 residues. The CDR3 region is CASSPSPRHEQYF. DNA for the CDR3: TGTGCCAGCTCACCCTCTCCTCGCCACGAGCAGTACTTC.

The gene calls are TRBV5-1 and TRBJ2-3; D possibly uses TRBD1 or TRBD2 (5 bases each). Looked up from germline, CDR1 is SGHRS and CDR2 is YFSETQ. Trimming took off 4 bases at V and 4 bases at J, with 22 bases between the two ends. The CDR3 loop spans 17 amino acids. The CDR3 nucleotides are TGCGCCAGCAGCAAACGGGGCGTTGCGGTAGGTGCAGATACGCAGTATTTT. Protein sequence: CASSKRGVAVGADTQYF.

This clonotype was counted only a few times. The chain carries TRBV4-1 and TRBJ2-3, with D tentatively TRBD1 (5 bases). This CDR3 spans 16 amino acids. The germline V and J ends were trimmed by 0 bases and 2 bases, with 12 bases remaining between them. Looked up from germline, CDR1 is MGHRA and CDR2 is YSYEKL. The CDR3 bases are TGCGCCAGCAGCCAAGAGTCAGGGATGTACACAGATACGCAGTATTTT. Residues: CASSQESGMYTDTQYF.

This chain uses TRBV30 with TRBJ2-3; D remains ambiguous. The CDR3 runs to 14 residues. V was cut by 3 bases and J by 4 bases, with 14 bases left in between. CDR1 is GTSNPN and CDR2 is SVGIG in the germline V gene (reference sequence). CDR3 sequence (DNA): TGTGCCTGGAGCTCCGATTGGCGGCCAGATACGCAGTATTTT. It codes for CAWSSDWRPDTQYF.

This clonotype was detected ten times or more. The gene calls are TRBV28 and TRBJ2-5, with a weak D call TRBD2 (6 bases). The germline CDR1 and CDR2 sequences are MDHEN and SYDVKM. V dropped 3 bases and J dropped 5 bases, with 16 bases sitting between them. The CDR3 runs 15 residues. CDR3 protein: CASSFVPRGAETQYF. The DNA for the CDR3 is TGTGCCAGCAGTTTTGTTCCCCGCGGGGCGGAGACCCAGTACTTC.

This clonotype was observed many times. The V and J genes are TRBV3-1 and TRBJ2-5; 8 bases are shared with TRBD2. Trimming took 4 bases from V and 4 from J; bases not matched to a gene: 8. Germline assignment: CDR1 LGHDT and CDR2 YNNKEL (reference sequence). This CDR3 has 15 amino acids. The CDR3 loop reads CASSLPGTRSETQYF. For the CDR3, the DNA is TGTGCCAGCAGCCTCCCCGGGACTAGGTCAGAGACCCAGTACTTC.

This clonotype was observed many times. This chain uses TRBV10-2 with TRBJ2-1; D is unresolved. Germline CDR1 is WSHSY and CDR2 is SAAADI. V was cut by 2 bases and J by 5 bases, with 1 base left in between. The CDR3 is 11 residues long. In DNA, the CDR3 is TGCGCCAGCAGTGAGAACAATGAGCAGTTCTTC. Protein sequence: CASSENNEQFF.

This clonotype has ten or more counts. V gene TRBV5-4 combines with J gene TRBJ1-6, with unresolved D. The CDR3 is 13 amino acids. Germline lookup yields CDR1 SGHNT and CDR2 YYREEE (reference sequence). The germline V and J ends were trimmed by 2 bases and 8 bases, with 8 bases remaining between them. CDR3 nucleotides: TGTGCCAGCAGCTTAGGGCAGTATTCACCCCTCCACTTT. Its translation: CASSLGQYSPLHF.

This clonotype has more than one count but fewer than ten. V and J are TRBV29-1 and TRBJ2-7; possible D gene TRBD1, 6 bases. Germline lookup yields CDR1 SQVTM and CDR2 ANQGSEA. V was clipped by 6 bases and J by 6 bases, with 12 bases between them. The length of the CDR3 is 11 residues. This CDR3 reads CSVRGYGEQYF. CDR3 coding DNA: TGCAGCGTAAGGGGGTACGGCGAGCAGTACTTC.

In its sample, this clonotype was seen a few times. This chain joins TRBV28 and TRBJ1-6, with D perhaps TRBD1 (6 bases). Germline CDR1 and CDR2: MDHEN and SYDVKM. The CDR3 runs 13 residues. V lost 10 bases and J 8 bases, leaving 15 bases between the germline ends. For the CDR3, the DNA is TGTGCCACCACTGACAGGACAGATTCACCCCTCCACTTT. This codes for CATTDRTDSPLHF.

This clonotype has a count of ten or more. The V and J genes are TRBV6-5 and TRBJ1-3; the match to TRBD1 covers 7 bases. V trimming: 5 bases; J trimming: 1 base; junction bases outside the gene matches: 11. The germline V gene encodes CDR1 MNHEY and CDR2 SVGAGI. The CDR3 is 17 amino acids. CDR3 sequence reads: CASSKTSTGSSGNTIYF. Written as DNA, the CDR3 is TGTGCCAGCAGTAAAACCTCGACAGGGTCTTCTGGAAACACCATATATTTT.

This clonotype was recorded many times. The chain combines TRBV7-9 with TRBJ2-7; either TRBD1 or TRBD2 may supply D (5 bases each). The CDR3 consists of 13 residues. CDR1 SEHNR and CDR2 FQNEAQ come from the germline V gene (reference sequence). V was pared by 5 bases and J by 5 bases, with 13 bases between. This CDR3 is CASSKGRPDEQYF. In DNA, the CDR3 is TGTGCCAGCAGCAAGGGACGGCCGGACGAGCAGTACTTC. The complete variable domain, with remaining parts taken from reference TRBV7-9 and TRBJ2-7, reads DTGVSQNPRHKITKRGQNVTFRCDPISEHNRLYWYRQTLGQGPEFLTYFQNEAQLEKSRLLSDRFSAERPKGSFSTLEIQRTEQGDSAMYLCASSKGRPDEQYFGPGTRLTVT.

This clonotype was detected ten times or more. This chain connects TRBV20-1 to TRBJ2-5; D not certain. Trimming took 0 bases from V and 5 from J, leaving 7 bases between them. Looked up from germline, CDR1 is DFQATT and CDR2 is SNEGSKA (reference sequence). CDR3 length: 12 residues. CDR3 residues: CSARDHAETQYF. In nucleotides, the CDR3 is TGCAGTGCTAGAGATCATGCCGAGACCCAGTACTTC.

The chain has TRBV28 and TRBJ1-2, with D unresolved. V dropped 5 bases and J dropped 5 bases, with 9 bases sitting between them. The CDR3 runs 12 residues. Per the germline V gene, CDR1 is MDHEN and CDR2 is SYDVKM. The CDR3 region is CASSHRRYGYTF. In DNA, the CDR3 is TGTGCCAGCAGTCATCGTCGGTATGGCTACACCTTC.

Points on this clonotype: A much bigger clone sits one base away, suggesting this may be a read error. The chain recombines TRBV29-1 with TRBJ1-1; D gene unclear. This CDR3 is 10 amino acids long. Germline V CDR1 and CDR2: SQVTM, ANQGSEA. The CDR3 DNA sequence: TGCAACGTTGGAACCGTTGAAGCTTTCTTT. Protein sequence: CNVGTVEAFF.

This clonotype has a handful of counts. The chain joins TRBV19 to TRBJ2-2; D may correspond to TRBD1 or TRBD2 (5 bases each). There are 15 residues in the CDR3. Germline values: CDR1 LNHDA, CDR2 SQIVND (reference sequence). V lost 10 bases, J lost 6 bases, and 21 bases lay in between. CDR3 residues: CAIQIPAWGSGELFF. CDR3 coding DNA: TGTGCCATCCAGATCCCAGCGTGGGGGTCCGGGGAGCTGTTTTTT.

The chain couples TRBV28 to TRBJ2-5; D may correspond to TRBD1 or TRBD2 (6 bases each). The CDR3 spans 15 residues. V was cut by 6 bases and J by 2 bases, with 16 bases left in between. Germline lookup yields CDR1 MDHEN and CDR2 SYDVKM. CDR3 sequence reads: CASSGGSGPQETQYF. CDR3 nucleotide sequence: TGTGCCAGCAGCGGGGGCTCCGGGCCGCAAGAGACCCAGTACTTC.

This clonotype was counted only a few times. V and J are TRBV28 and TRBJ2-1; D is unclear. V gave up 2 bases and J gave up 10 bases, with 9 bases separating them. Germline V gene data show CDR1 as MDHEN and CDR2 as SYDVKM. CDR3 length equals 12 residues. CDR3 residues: CASSLKGREQFF. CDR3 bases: TGTGCCAGCAGTTTAAAGGGCAGGGAGCAGTTCTTC.